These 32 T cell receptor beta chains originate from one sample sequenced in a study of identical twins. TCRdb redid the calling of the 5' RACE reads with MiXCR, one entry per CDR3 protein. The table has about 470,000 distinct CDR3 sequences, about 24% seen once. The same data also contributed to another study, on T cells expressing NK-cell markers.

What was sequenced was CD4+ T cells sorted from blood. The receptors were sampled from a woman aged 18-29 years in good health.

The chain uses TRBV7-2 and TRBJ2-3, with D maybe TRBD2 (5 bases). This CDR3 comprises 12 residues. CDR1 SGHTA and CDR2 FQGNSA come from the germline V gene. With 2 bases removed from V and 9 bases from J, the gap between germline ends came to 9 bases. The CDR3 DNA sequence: TGTGCCAGCAGCTTACTAGAGCGGACGCAGTATTTT. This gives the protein CASSLLERTQYF.

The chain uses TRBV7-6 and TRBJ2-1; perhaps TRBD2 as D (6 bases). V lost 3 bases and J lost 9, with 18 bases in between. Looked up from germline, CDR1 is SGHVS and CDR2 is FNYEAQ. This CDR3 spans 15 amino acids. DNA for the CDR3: TGTGCCAGCAGCTTGGGTCAGGGAGTGGGGGGTGAGCAGTTCTTC. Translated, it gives CASSLGQGVGGEQFF. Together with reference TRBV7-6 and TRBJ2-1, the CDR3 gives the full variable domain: GAGVSQSPRYKVTKRGQDVALRCDPISGHVSLYWYRQALGQGPEFLTYFNYEAQQDKSGLPNDRFSAERPEGSISTLTIQRTEQRDSAMYRCASSLGQGVGGEQFFGPGTRLTVL.

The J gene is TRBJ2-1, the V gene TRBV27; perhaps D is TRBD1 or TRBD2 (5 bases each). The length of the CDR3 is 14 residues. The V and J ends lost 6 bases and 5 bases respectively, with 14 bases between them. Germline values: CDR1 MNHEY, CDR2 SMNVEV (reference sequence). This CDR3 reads CASSLRDANNEQFF. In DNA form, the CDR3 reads TGTGCCAGCAGCCTCCGGGACGCCAACAATGAGCAGTTCTTC.

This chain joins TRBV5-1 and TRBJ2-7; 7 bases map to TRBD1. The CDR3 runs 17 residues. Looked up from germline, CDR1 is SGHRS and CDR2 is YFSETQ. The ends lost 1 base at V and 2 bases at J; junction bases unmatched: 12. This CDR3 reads CASSLSSDRRGTYEQYF. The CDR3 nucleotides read TGCGCCAGCAGCTTGTCCTCGGACAGGCGAGGGACCTACGAGCAGTACTTC.

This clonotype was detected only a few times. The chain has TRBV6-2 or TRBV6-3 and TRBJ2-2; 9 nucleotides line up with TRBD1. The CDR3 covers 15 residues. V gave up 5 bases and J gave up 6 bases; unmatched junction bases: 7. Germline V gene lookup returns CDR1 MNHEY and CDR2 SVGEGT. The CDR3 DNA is TGTGCCAGCAGTATAACGGGACAGGGTTCCGGGGAGCTGTTTTTT. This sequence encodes CASSITGQGSGELFF.

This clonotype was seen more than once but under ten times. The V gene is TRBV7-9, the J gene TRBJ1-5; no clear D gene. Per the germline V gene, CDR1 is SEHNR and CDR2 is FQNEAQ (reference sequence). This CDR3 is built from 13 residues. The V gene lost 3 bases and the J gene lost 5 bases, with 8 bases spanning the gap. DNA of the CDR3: TGTGCCAGCAGCTTGGCGGCGGATCAGCCCCAGCATTTT. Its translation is CASSLAADQPQHF.

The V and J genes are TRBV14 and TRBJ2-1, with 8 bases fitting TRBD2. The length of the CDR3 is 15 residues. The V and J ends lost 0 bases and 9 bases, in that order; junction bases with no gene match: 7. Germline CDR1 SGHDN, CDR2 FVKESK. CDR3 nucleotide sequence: TGTGCCAGCAGCCAAGATCGGGCCGCGGGAGGTGAGCAGTTCTTC. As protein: CASSQDRAAGGEQFF.

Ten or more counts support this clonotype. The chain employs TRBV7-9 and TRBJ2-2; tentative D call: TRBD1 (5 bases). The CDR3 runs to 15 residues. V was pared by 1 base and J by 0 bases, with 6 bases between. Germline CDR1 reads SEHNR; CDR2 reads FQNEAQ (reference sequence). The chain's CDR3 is CASSLGQTNTGELFF. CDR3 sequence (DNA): TGTGCCAGCAGCTTAGGACAGACGAACACCGGGGAGCTGTTTTTT.

The DNA of the CDR3 is TGCGCCAGCAGCGTATCGGACAGGGGGTACGAGCAGTACTTC. Amino acids: CASSVSDRGYEQYF. The gene calls are TRBV10-1 and TRBJ2-7; 10 bases align to TRBD1. CDR3 size: 14 residues. Trimming took 6 bases from V and 4 from J; bases not matched to a gene: 6. The germline V gene encodes CDR1 WNHNN and CDR2 SYGVQD (reference sequence).

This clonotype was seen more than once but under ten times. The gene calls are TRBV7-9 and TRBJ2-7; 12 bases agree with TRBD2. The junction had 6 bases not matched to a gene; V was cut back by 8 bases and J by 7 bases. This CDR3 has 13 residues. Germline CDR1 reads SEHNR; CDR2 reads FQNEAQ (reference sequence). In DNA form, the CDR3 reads TGTGCCAGCCGAGGACTAGCGGGGCAGGAGCAGTACTTC. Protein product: CASRGLAGQEQYF.

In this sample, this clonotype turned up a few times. In DNA, the CDR3 is TGTGCCAGCAGTCGAGTTCCGGGACAGGTCAACAATGAGCAGTTCTTC. This encodes CASSRVPGQVNNEQFF. The chain recombines TRBV13 with TRBJ2-1, with 8 bases aligning to TRBD1. V trimming: 6 bases; J trimming: 5 bases; junction bases outside the gene matches: 12. The CDR3 is 16 amino acids. CDR1 is PRHDT and CDR2 is FYEKMQ in the germline V gene (reference sequence).

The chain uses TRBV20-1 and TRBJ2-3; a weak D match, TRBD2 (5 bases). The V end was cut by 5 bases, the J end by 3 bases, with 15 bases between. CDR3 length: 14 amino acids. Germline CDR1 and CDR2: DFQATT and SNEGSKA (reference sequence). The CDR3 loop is CSAEGVLRTDTQYF. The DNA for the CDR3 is TGCAGTGCTGAGGGTGTCTTGCGGACAGATACGCAGTATTTT.

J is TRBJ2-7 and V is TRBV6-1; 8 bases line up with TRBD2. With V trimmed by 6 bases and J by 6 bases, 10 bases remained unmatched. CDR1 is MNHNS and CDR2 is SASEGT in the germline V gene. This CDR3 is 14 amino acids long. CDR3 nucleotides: TGTGCCAGCAGCACCGGGAGGGGGTACTTCGAGCAGTACTTC. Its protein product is CASSTGRGYFEQYF.

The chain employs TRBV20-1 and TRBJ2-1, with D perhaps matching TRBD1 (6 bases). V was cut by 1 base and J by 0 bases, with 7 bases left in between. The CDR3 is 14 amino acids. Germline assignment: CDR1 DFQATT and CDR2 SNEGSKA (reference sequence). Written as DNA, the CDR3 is TGCAGTGCTAGAGGGGACAACTCCTACAATGAGCAGTTCTTC. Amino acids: CSARGDNSYNEQFF.

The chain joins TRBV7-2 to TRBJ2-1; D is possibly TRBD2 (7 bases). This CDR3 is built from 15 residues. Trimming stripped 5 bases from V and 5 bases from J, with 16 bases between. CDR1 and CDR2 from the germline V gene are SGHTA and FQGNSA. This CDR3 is CASSERGEGNNEQFF. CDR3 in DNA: TGTGCCAGCAGCGAGAGGGGGGAGGGAAACAATGAGCAGTTCTTC.

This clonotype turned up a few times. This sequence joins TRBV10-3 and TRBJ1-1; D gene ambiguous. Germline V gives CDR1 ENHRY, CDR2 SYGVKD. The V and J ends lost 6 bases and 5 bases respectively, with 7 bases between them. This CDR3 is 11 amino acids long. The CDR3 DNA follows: TGTGCCATCAGCACATGGACTGAAGCTTTCTTT. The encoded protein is CAISTWTEAFF.

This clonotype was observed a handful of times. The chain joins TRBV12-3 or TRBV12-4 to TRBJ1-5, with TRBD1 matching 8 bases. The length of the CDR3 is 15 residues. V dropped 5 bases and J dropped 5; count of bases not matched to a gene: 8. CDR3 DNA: TGTGCCAGCAGTAGATGGACAGGGAACCATCAGCCCCAGCATTTT. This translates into CASSRWTGNHQPQHF.

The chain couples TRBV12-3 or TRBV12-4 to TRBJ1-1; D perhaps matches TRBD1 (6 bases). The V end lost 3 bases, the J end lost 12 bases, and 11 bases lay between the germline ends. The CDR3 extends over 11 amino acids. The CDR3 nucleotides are TGTGCCAGCAGTTTCGCGGACAGTACTTTCTTT. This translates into CASSFADSTFF.

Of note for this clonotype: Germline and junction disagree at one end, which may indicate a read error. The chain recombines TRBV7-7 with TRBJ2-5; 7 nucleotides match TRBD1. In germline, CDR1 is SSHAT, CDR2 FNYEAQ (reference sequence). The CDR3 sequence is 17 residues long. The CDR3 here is CASSPRGGFSLGETQYF. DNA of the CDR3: TGTGCTAGCAGCCCCCGAGGGGGCTTTTCCTTGGGCGAGACCCAGTACTTC. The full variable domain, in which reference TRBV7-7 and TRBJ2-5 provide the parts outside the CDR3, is GAGVSQSPRYKVTKRGQDVTLRCDPISSHATLYWYQQALGQGPEFLTYFNYEAQPDKSGLPSDRFSAERPEGSISTLTIQRTEQRDSAMYRCASSPRGGFSLGETQYFGPGTRLLVL.

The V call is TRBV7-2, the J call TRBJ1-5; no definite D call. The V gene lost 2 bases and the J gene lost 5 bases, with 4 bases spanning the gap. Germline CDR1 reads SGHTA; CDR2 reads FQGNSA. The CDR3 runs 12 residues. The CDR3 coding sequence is TGTGCCAGCAGCTTAAAGCATCAGCCCCAGCATTTT. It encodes CASSLKHQPQHF.

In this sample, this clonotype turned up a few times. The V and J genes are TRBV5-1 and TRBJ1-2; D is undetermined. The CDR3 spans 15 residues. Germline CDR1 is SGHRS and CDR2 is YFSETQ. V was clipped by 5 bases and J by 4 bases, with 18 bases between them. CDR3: CASRNVQRASYGYTF. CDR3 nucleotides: TGCGCCAGCAGGAACGTGCAGCGAGCATCCTATGGCTACACCTTC.

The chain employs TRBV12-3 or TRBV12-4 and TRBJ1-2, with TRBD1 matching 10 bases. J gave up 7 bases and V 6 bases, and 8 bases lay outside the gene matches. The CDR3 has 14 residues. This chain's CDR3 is CASRAGTGESGYTF. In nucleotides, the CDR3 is TGTGCCAGCAGGGCGGGGACAGGGGAGTCTGGCTACACCTTC.

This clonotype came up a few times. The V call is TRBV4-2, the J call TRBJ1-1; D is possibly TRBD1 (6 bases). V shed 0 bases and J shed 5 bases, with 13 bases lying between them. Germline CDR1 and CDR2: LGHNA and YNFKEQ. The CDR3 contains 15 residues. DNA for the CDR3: TGTGCCAGCAGCCAAGATCCCGGGGGGCATACTGAAGCTTTCTTT. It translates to CASSQDPGGHTEAFF.

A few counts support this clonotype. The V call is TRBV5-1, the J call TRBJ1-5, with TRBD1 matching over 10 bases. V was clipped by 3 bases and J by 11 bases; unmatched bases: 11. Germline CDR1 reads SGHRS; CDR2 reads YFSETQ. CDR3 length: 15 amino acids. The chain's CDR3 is CASSYLTGGLSAQHF. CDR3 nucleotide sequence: TGCGCCAGCAGCTACCTGACAGGGGGCTTATCGGCCCAGCATTTT.

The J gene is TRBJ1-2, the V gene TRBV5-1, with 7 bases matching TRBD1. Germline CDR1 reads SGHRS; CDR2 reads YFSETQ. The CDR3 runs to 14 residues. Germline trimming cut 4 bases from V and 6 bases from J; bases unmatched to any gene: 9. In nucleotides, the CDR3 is TGCGCCAGCAGCCGCGAGACAGGGATTAATGGCTACACCTTC. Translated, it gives CASSRETGINGYTF.

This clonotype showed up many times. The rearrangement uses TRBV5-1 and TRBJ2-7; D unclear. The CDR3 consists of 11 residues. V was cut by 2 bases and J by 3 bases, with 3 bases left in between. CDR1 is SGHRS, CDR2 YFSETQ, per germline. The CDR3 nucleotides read TGCGCCAGCAGCTTTGACTACGAGCAGTACTTC. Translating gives CASSFDYEQYF. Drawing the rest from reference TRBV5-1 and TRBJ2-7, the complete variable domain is KAGVTQTPRYLIKTRGQQVTLSCSPISGHRSVSWYQQTPGQGLQFLFEYFSETQRNKGNFPGRFSGRQFSNSRSEMNVSTLELGDSALYLCASSFDYEQYFGPGTRLTVT.

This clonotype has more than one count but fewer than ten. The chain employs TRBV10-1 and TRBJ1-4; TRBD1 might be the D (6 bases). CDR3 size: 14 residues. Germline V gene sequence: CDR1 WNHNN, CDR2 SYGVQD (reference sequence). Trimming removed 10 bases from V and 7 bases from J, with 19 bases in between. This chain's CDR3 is CATSSGASGEKLFF. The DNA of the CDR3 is TGCGCCACTTCCTCGGGGGCCTCGGGTGAAAAACTGTTTTTT.

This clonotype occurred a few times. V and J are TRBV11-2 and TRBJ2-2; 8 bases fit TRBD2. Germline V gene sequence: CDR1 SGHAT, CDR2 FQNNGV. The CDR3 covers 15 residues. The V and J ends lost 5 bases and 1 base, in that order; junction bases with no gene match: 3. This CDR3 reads CASSGLAGNTGELFF. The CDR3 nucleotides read TGTGCCAGCAGCGGGCTAGCGGGGAACACCGGGGAGCTGTTTTTT.

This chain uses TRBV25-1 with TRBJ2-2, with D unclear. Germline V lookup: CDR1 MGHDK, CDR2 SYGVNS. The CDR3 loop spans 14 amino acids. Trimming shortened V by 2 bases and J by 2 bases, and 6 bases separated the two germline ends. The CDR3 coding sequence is TGTGCCAGCAGTGAACCAGGAAACACCGGGGAGCTGTTTTTT. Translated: CASSEPGNTGELFF.

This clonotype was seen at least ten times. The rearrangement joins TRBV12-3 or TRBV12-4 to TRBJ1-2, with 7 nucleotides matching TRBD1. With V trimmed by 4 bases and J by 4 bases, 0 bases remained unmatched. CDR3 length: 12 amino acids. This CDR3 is CASSSGGYGYTF. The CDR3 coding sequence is TGTGCCAGCAGTTCAGGGGGCTATGGCTACACCTTC.

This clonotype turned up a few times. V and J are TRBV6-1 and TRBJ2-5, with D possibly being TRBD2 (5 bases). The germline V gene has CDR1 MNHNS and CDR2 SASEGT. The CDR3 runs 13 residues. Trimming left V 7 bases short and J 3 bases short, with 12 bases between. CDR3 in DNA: TGTGCCAGCACGGGGAACAGAAAAGAGACCCAGTACTTC. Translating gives CASTGNRKETQYF.

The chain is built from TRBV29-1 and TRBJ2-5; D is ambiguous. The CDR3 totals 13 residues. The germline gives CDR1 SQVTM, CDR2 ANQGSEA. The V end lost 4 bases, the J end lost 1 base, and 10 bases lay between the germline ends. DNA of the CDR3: TGCAGCGTTGTTCGGACGACCCAAGAGACCCAGTACTTC. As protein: CSVVRTTQETQYF.